These T cell receptor beta chains were read from a single sample in a study of CD8 T cells in Susac syndrome. Each CDR3 protein gets one entry after TCRdb re-called the immunoSEQ multiplex PCR reads with MiXCR. Among about 120,000 distinct CDR3 sequences listed, approximately 94% were seen once. Input material: CD4+ T cells from PBMCs. These receptors were taken from a human donor with multiple sclerosis. Each CDR3 is given with its conserved first and last residue. D genes are given only for firm matches. Only part of the rows carry a size: once, few, many, or a class if the clone is expanded.

>TRBJ1-2|-|TRBD1|TRBV30
TGTGCCTCTAACACAGGGGCCCTGGGTGGCTACACCTTC
CASNTGALGGYTF
>TRBJ1-1|-|-|TRBV5-1
TGCGCCAGCAGCTGGGGGACACCGAACACTGAAGCTTTCTTT
CASSWGTPNTEAFF
>TRBJ2-2|-|TRBD2|TRBV6-1
TGTGCCAGCACCAAGATAGGTCTAGCGGGGAACACCGGGGAGCTGTTTTTT
CASTKIGLAGNTGELFF
>TRBJ2-7|once|-|TRBV30
TGTGCCTGGTCCCCAGGTATGCCTATCTCCGAGCAGTACTTC
CAWSPGMPISEQYF
>TRBJ2-3|-|-|TRBV5-1
TGCGCCAGCAGCTTGTGGAGCGGTTCTAGCACAGATACGCAGTATTTT
CASSLWSGSSTDTQYF
>TRBJ2-5|-|TRBD1|TRBV29-1
TGCAGCGGTGGACAGGGGAGTGTTGTTGGAGAGACCCAGTACTTC
CSGGQGSVVGETQYF
>TRBJ2-1|-|TRBD2|TRBV30
TGTGCCTCCGAGCCTAGCGGATACAATGAGCAGTTCTTC
CASEPSGYNEQFF
>TRBJ2-5|-|-|TRBV30
TGTGCCTGGAGTGTACGGAGAGAGACCCAGTACTTC
CAWSVRRETQYF
>TRBJ2-7|once|TRBD1|TRBV29-1
TGCAGCGCCGACAGGGGTGGCTCCGAGCAGTACTTC
CSADRGGSEQYF
>TRBJ2-5|once|-|TRBV6-2/TRBV6-3
TGTGCCAGCAGTTACTCGGGCCGAGGGGGAGAGACCCAGTACTTC
CASSYSGRGGETQYF
>TRBJ2-1|once|-|TRBV3-1
TGTGCCAGCAGCCAATCTATGAGGGGCGGCTACAATGAGCAGTTCTTC
CASSQSMRGGYNEQFF
>TRBJ1-2|-|TRBD1|TRBV6-2/TRBV6-3
TGTGCCAGCAGAGAGCCCGGGACAGGGAACTATGGCTACACCTTC
CASREPGTGNYGYTF
>TRBJ2-7|-|-|TRBV30
TGTGCCTGGAGTGGCCCGGCCGGGGCGGGAACTTACGAGCAGTACTTC
CAWSGPAGAGTYEQYF
>TRBJ2-1|-|-|TRBV6-6
TGTGCCAGCAGTTACGGGACTCGCAGGGGGTACAATGAGCAGTTCTTC
CASSYGTRRGYNEQFF
>TRBJ1-2|once|-|TRBV12-3/TRBV12-4
TGTGCCAGCAGCGACGGGATTTCCTATGGCTACACCTTC
CASSDGISYGYTF
>TRBJ1-3|once|-|TRBV14
TGTGCCAGCAGCCGCTTAGGGGTCTCTGGAAACACCATATATTTT
CASSRLGVSGNTIYF
>TRBJ1-2|-|-|TRBV25-1
TGTGCCAGCAGTGCTTCAGGAGGCCTCTATGGCTACACCTTC
CASSASGGLYGYTF
>TRBJ2-2|-|-|TRBV18
TGTGCCAGCTCACCCGGACAGCCGAACACCGGGGAGCTGTTTTTT
CASSPGQPNTGELFF
>TRBJ2-3|-|-|TRBV2
TGTGCCAGCCCGAGGGACACGCAGTCAGATACGCAGTATTTT
CASPRDTQSDTQYF
>TRBJ1-5|-|-|TRBV29-1
TGCAGCGTTTCCACAGGATCGACCCAGCATTTT
CSVSTGSTQHF
>TRBJ2-6|-|-|TRBV7-9
TGTGCCAGCAGGGAAAAGGTCTCTGGGGCCAACGTCCTGACTTTC
CASREKVSGANVLTF
>TRBJ1-1|-|-|TRBV4-3
TGCGCCAGCAGCCAAGAAAACGGTCACCCTGAAGCTTTCTTT
CASSQENGHPEAFF
>TRBJ1-2|-|-|TRBV6-6
TGTGCCAGCAGTTACTCGGGGCAAGCTCACACCTTC
CASSYSGQAHTF
>TRBJ2-3|-|-|TRBV20-1
TGCAGTGCCTCACTCCCTATGGGAAGCACAGATACGCAGTATTTT
CSASLPMGSTDTQYF
>TRBJ2-5|few|-|TRBV6-1
TGTGCCAGCAGCCCCGGCCGGGCGGGTGAGACCCAGTACTTC
CASSPGRAGETQYF
>TRBJ2-6|-|TRBD1|TRBV19
TGTGCCAGTAGTTGGGACAGGGCTGGGGCCAACGTCCTGACTTTC
CASSWDRAGANVLTF